The clone carrying this T cell receptor (beta chain) was picked up many times. Its antigen remains unidentified. There are 15 residues in the CDR3. The V segment lost 5 bases and the J segment 1 base; nucleotides outside the gene matches: 3. The germline gives CDR1 SGHKS, CDR2 YYEKEE (reference sequence). TCRdb ran MiXCR on the 5' RACE reads and lists one entry per CDR3 protein. This sample has about 160,000 distinct CDR3 sequences, with 9.8% found just once. This specimen belongs to a study of CD8 T cells in ankylosing spondylitis. Study outcomes and limitations: CD8+ by phenotype, disease-linked clones were relatively rare in peripheral blood. Matched synovial fluid from ankylosing spondylitis patients was reported to be enriched for disease-linked clones.

The rearrangement links TRBV5-5 to TRBJ2-3; 11 positions agree with TRBD2. The sequence derives from a female donor with ankylosing spondylitis or in good health (not recorded which). The material sequenced was blood, either unsorted or a sorted T cell fraction (not recorded which). CDR3 residues: CASRMGLAGTDTQYF. CDR3 DNA: TGTGCCAGCAGAATGGGACTAGCGGGCACAGATACGCAGTATTTT.